A single sample is the source of the 3 T cell receptor beta chains below, sequenced in a study of blood T cell repertoires in COVID-19. Assay: immunoSEQ multiplex PCR; the TCRdb copy retains only in-frame clones and omits some. The sample yields about 270,000 clones, more than 85% seen once. Sequenced: PBMCs or T cells enriched from blood (not recorded which). Every receptor here comes from a man aged 40-49 years who had been exposed to COVID-19.

This sequence joins TRBV28 and TRBJ2-7, with D tentatively TRBD2 (6 bases). CDR1 and CDR2 (germline): MDHEN, SYDVKM. This CDR3 spans 14 amino acids. Trimming took off 7 bases at V and 3 bases at J, with 16 bases between the two ends. The CDR3 sequence is CASMAGSELYEQYF. CDR3 DNA: TGTGCCAGCATGGCCGGGAGTGAGCTCTACGAGCAGTACTTC.

This clone has just one count. CDR3 nucleotides: TGTGCCAGCAGCTTAGGGCTTAATCAGCCCCAGCATTTT. Translated: CASSLGLNQPQHF. This chain links TRBV11-2 with TRBJ1-5, with no clear D. Per the germline V gene, CDR1 is SGHAT and CDR2 is FQNNGV. Trimming took 1 base from V and 4 from J, leaving 5 bases between them. This CDR3 contains 13 residues.

V is TRBV5-1 and J is TRBJ2-3; 8 bases align to TRBD1. V was pared by 4 bases and J by 6 bases, with 7 bases of the junction left unmatched. Germline-derived CDR1 and CDR2 are SGHRS and YFSETQ. The CDR3 loop spans 14 amino acids. This CDR3 reads CASSMGTGGDTQYF. Written as DNA, the CDR3 is TGCGCCAGCAGCATGGGGACAGGCGGGGATACGCAGTATTTT. Full variable domain (missing parts from reference TRBV5-1 and TRBJ2-3): KAGVTQTPRYLIKTRGQQVTLSCSPISGHRSVSWYQQTPGQGLQFLFEYFSETQRNKGNFPGRFSGRQFSNSRSEMNVSTLELGDSALYLCASSMGTGGDTQYFGPGTRLTVL.